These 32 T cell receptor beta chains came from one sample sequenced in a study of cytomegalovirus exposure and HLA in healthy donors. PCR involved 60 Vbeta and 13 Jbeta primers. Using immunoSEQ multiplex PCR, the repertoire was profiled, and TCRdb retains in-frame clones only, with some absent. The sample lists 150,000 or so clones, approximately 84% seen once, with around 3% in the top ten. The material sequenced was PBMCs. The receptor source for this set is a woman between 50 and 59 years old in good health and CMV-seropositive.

This CDR3 is CASSPREAGSADTQYF. The CDR3 nucleotides read TGTGCCAGCAGCCCCCGCGAAGCGGGATCAGCAGATACGCAGTATTTT. The V gene is TRBV7-9, the J gene TRBJ2-3; TRBD2 agrees at 7 bases. This CDR3 contains 16 residues. The trim removed 5 bases at V and 4 bases at J, leaving 12 bases unmatched. Germline V gene lookup returns CDR1 SEHNR and CDR2 FQNEAQ (reference sequence).

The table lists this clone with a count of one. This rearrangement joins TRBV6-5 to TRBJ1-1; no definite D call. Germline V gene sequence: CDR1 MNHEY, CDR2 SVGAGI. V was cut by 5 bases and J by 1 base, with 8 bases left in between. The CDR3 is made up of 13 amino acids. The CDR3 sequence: CASSIERNTEAFF. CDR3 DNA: TGTGCCAGCAGTATAGAGAGGAACACTGAAGCTTTCTTT.

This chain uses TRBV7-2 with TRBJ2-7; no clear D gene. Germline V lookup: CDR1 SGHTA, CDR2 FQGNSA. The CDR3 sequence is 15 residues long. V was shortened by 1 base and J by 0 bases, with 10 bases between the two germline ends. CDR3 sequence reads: CASSLGKAISYEQYF. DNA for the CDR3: TGTGCCAGCAGCTTAGGTAAAGCTATCTCCTACGAGCAGTACTTC.

The CDR3 protein is CASSQGAQASYNEQFF. The CDR3 coding sequence is TGCGCCAGCAGCCAAGGAGCACAGGCTAGCTACAATGAGCAGTTCTTC. This chain connects TRBV4-3 to TRBJ2-1; tentatively, D is TRBD1 (5 bases). V lost 1 base and J lost 3, with 13 bases in between. CDR1 is LGHNA, CDR2 YSLEER, per germline. This CDR3 is 16 amino acids long.

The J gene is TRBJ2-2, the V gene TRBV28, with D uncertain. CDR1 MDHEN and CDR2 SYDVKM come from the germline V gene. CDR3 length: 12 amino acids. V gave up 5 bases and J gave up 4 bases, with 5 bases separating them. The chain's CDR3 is CASSLATGELFF. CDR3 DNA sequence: TGTGCCAGCAGTCTGGCCACCGGGGAGCTGTTTTTT. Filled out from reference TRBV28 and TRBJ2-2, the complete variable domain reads DVKVTQSSRYLVKRTGEKVFLECVQDMDHENMFWYRQDPGLGLRLIYFSYDVKMKEKGDIPEGYSVSREKKERFSLILESASTNQTSMYLCASSLATGELFFGEGSRLTVL.

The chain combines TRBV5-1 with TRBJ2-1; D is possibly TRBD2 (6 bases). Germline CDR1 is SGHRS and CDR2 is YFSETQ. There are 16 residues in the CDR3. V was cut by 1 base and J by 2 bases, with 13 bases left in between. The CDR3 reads CASSLRQGGTYNEQFF. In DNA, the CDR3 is TGCGCCAGCAGCTTGAGGCAGGGAGGCACCTACAATGAGCAGTTCTTC.

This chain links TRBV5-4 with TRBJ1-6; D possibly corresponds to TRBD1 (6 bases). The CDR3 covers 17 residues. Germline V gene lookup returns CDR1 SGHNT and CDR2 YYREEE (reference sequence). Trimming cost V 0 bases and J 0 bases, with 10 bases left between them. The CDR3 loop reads CASSLVRGLSYNSPLHF. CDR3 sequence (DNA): TGTGCCAGCAGCTTGGTGCGGGGGCTCTCCTATAATTCACCCCTCCACTTT.

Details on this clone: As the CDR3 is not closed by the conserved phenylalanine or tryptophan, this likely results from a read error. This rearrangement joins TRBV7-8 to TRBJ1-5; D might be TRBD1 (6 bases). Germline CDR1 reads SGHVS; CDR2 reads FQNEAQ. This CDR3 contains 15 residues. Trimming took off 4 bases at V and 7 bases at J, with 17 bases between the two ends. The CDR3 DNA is TGTGCCAGCAGCTCTCCGGGACATCTAAAGCAGCCCCAGCATCTT. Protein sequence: CASSSPGHLKQPQHL.

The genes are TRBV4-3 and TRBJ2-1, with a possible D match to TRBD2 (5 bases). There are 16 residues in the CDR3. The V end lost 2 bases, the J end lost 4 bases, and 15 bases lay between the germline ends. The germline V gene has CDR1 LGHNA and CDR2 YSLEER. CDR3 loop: CASSQLVADYYNEQFF. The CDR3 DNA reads TGCGCCAGCAGCCAACTCGTAGCAGACTATTACAATGAGCAGTTCTTC.

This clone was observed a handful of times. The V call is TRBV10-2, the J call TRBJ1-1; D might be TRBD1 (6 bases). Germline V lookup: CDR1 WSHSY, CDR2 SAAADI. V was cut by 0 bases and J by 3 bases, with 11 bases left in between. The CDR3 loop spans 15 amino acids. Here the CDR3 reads CASSESGGRDTEAFF. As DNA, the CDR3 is TGCGCCAGCAGTGAGTCCGGGGGGCGGGACACTGAAGCTTTCTTT.

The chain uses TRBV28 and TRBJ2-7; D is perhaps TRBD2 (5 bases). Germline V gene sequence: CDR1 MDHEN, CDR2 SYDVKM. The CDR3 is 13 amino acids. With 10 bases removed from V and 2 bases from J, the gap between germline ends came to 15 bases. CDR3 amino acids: CANAREGTYEQYF. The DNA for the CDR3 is TGTGCCAACGCTCGGGAAGGAACCTACGAGCAGTACTTC.

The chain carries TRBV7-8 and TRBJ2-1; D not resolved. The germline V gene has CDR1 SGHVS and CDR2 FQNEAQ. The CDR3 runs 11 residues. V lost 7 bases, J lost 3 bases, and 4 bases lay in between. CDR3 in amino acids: CASILYNEQFF. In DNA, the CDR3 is TGTGCCAGCATCCTCTACAATGAGCAGTTCTTC.

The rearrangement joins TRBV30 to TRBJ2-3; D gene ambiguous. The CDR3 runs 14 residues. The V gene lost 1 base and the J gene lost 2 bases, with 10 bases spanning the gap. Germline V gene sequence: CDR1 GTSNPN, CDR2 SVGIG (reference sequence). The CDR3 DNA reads TGTGCCTGGAGTGAGATCAGTTTCACAGATACGCAGTATTTT. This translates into CAWSEISFTDTQYF. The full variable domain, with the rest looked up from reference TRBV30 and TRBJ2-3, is SQTIHQWPATLVQPVGSPLSLECTVEGTSNPNLYWYRQAAGRGLQLLFYSVGIGQISSEVPQNLSASRPQDRQFILSSKKLLLSDSGFYLCAWSEISFTDTQYFGPGTRLTVL.

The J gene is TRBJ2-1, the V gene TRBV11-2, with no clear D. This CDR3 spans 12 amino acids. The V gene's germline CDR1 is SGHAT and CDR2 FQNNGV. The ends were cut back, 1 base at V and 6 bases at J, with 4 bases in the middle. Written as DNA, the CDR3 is TGTGCCAGCAGCTTAGTCGGCAATGAGCAGTTCTTC. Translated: CASSLVGNEQFF. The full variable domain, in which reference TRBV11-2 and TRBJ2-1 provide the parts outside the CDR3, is EAGVAQSPRYKIIEKRQSVAFWCNPISGHATLYWYQQILGQGPKLLIQFQNNGVVDDSQLPKDRFSAERLKGVDSTLKIQPAKLEDSAVYLCASSLVGNEQFFGPGTRLTVL.

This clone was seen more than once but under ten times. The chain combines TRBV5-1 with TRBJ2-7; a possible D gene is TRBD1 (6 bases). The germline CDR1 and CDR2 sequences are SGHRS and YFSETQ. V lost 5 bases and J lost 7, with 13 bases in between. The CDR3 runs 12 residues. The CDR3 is CASSLTGYEQYF. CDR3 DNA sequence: TGCGCCAGCAGTTTAACAGGGTATGAGCAGTACTTC. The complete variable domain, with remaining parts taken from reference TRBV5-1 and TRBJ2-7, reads KAGVTQTPRYLIKTRGQQVTLSCSPISGHRSVSWYQQTPGQGLQFLFEYFSETQRNKGNFPGRFSGRQFSNSRSEMNVSTLELGDSALYLCASSLTGYEQYFGPGTRLTVT.

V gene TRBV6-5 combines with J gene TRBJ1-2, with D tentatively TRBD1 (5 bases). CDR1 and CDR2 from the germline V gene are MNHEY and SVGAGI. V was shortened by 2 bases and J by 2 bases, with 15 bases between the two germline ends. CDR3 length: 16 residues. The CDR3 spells CASSYHRTGTNYGYTF. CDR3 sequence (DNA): TGTGCCAGCAGTTACCACAGGACGGGCACGAACTATGGCTACACCTTC.

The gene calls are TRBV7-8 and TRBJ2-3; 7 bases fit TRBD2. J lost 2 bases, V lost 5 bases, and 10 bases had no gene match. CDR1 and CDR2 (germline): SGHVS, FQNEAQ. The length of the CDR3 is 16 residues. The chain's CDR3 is CASSPQGGSDTDTQYF. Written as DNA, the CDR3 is TGTGCCAGCAGCCCCCAGGGCGGGAGTGACACAGATACGCAGTATTTT.

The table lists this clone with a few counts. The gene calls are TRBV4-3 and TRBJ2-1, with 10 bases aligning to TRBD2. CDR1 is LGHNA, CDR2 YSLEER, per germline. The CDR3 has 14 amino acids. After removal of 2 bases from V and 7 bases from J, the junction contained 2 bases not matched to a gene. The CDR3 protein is CASSQSSGRNEQFF. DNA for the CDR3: TGCGCCAGCAGCCAAAGTAGCGGGAGGAATGAGCAGTTCTTC.

The CDR3 is CASSLRFGTENEKLFF. CDR3 DNA: TGTGCCAGCAGCTTAAGGTTTGGGACAGAAAATGAAAAACTGTTTTTT. The chain carries TRBV11-2 and TRBJ1-4; 7 positions agree with TRBD1. J was trimmed by 5 bases and V by 2 bases; bases with no gene match: 8. The CDR3 has 16 amino acids. CDR1 is SGHAT, CDR2 FQNNGV, per germline.

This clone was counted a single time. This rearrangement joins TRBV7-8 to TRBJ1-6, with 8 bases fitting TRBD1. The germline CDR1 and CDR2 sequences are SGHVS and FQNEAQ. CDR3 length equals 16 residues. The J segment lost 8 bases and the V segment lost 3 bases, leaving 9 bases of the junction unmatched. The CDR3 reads CASSFSTGGTDSPLHF. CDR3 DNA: TGTGCCAGCAGCTTTTCAACAGGGGGTACGGATTCACCCCTCCACTTT.

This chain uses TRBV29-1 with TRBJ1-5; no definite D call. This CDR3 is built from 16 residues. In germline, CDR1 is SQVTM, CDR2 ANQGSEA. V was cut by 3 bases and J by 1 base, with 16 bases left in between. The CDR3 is CSVEGSPIGSNQPQHF. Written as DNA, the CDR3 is TGCAGCGTTGAGGGCTCTCCCATTGGGAGCAATCAGCCCCAGCATTTT.

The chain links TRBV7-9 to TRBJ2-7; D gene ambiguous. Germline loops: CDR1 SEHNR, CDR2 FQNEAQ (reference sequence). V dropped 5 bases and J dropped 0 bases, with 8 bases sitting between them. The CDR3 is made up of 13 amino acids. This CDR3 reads CASSPDTSYEQYF. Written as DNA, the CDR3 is TGTGCCAGCAGCCCCGACACCTCCTACGAGCAGTACTTC.

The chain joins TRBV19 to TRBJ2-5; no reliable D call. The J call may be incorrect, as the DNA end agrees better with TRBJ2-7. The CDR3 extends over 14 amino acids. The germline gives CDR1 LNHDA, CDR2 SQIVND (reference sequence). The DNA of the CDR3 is TGTGCCAGTAGTACCCTGGCAGGCCCCTACGAGCAGTACTTC. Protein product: CASSTLAGPYEQYF.

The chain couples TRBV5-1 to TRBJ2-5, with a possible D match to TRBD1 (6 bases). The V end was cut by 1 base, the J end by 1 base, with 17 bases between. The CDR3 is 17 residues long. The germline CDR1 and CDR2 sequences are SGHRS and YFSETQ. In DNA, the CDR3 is TGCGCCAGCAGCTTGAGGGCCACAGGGATCCTCCAAGAGACCCAGTACTTC. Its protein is CASSLRATGILQETQYF.

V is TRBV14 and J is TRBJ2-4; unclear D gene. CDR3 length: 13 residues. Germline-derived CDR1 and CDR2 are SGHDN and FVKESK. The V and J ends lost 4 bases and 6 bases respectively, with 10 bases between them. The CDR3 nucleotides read TGTGCCAGCAGCCGCCTCATCGGAAACATTCAGTACTTC. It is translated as CASSRLIGNIQYF.

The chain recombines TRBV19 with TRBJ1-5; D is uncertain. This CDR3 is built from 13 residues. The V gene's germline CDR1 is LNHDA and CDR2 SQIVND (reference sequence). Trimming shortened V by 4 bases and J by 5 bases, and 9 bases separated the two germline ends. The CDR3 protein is CASSTQEDQPQHF. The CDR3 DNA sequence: TGTGCCAGTAGTACCCAGGAAGATCAGCCCCAGCATTTT. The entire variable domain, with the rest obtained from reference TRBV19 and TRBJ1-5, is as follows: DGGITQSPKYLFRKEGQNVTLSCEQNLNHDAMYWYRQDPGQGLRLIYYSQIVNDFQKGDIAEGYSVSREKKESFPLTVTSAQKNPTAFYLCASSTQEDQPQHFGDGTRLSIL.

CDR3 in DNA: TGTGCCACCCAGGAGGGGATAAGCACAGATACGCAGTATTTT. This encodes CATQEGISTDTQYF. The genes are TRBV6-5 and TRBJ2-3; possibly TRBD2 for D (6 bases). CDR1 and CDR2 (germline): MNHEY, SVGAGI. V shed 10 bases and J shed 0 bases, with 14 bases lying between them. The CDR3 is 14 amino acids.

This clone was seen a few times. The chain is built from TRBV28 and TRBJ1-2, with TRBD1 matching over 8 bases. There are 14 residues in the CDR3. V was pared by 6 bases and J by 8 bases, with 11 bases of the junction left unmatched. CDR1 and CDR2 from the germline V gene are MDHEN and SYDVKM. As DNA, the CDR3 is TGTGCCAGCAGCCGCGGGACAGGCCAATTGGGCTACACCTTC. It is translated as CASSRGTGQLGYTF.

The CDR3 sequence: CSVERGASYGYTF. DNA of the CDR3: TGCAGCGTTGAACGAGGAGCTAGCTATGGCTACACCTTC. This sequence joins TRBV29-1 and TRBJ1-2; D not resolved. The CDR3 consists of 13 residues. The V gene's germline CDR1 is SQVTM and CDR2 ANQGSEA. Trimming pared 2 bases from V and 4 bases from J, leaving 11 bases between.

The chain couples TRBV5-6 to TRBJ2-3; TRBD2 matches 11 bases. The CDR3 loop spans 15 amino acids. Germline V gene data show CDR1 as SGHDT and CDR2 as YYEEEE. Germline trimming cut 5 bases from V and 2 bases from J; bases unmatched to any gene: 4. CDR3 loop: CASSRTSGPTDTQYF. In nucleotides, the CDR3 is TGTGCCAGCAGTCGGACTAGCGGGCCCACAGATACGCAGTATTTT.

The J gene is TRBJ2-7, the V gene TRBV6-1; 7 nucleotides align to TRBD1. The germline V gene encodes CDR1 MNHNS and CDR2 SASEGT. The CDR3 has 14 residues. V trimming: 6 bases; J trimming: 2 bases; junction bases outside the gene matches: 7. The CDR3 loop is CASRTGTGAYEQYF. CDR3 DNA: TGTGCCAGCAGGACAGGGACGGGTGCCTACGAGCAGTACTTC.

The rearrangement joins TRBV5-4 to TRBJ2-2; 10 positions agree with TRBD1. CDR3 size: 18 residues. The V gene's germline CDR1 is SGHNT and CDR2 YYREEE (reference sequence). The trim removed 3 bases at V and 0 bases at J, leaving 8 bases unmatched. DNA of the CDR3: TGTGCCAGCAGCTCCAGGGACAGGGGTAGGGCGAACACCGGGGAGCTGTTTTTT. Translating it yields CASSSRDRGRANTGELFF.